The 14 T cell receptor beta chains in this list originate from one sample, sequenced in a study of OX40 agonist ivuxolimab in advanced cancers. Libraries were made using the immunoSEQ multiplex PCR assay. TCRdb mirrors the immuneACCESS table, restricted to in-frame sequences. Some clones are absent from its copies; in checked studies, under half trace to an unresolved V gene, and the reason for the others is unknown. Counted in this sample were about 46,000 clones; 75% to 80% of them appeared once. The ten largest account for roughly 2.7% of the sample. The material sequenced was CD4+ or CD8+ T cells sorted from blood, taken in a trial of the OX40 agonist ivuxolimab. These receptor sequences come from an adult with an advanced solid tumor such as melanoma, head and neck, liver or kidney cancer.

V usage is TRBV6-1 and J usage is TRBJ1-4; no firm D call. The germline V and J ends were trimmed by 1 base and 0 bases, with 3 bases remaining between them. Germline V gene data show CDR1 as MNHNS and CDR2 as SASEGT. There are 14 residues in the CDR3. The DNA for the CDR3 is TGTGCCAGCAGTGAAGGGGCAACTAATGAAAAACTGTTTTTT. Protein: CASSEGATNEKLFF.

This chain joins TRBV2 and TRBJ1-6; 11 bases are a match to TRBD1. With 6 bases clipped from V and 8 bases from J, the junction kept 3 bases outside the gene matches. The CDR3 has 14 residues. Germline V gene lookup returns CDR1 SNHLY and CDR2 FYNNEI. The CDR3 nucleotides are TGTGCCAGCAGGCTGGGACAGGGGGATTCACCCCTCCACTTT. Amino acid sequence: CASRLGQGDSPLHF.

The J gene is TRBJ2-7, the V gene TRBV11-1; TRBD2 agrees at 14 bases. CDR1 SGHAT and CDR2 FQDESV come from the germline V gene (reference sequence). J gave up 5 bases and V 5 bases, and 5 bases lay outside the gene matches. The CDR3 is made up of 15 amino acids. The CDR3 loop reads CASSPTGLAGDEQYF. The CDR3 bases are TGTGCCAGCAGCCCAACGGGACTAGCGGGAGACGAGCAGTACTTC. The variable domain in full, with the rest retrieved from reference TRBV11-1 and TRBJ2-7, is EAEVAQSPRYKITEKSQAVAFWCDPISGHATLYWYRQILGQGPELLVQFQDESVVDDSQLPKDRFSAERLKGVDSTLKIQPAELGDSAMYLCASSPTGLAGDEQYFGPGTRLTVT.

The genes are TRBV5-1 and TRBJ2-7, with 7 bases identical to TRBD1. Germline CDR1 is SGHRS and CDR2 is YFSETQ. J gave up 5 bases and V 0 bases, and 8 bases lay outside the gene matches. The CDR3 contains 15 residues. The CDR3 sequence is CASSLVSGTVNEQYF. CDR3 coding DNA: TGCGCCAGCAGCTTGGTTTCCGGGACAGTTAACGAGCAGTACTTC.

The rearrangement links TRBV10-3 to TRBJ1-2, with 8 bases lining up with TRBD1. With V trimmed by 8 bases and J by 0 bases, 11 bases remained unmatched. The CDR3 loop spans 16 amino acids. Germline assignment: CDR1 ENHRY and CDR2 SYGVKD. The CDR3 loop is CAIGESTGGANYGYTF. For the CDR3, the DNA is TGTGCCATCGGAGAAAGTACAGGGGGAGCTAACTATGGCTACACCTTC.

This clone was found once. The chain combines TRBV30 with TRBJ1-3; tentatively, D is TRBD1 (6 bases). Trimming took 5 bases from V and 0 from J, leaving 14 bases between them. CDR3 length equals 15 residues. CDR1 and CDR2 (germline): GTSNPN, SVGIG (reference sequence). CDR3 sequence reads: CAWVGGRYSGNTIYF. In DNA form, the CDR3 reads TGTGCCTGGGTCGGGGGCCGCTACTCTGGAAACACCATATATTTT. Full variable domain (missing parts from reference TRBV30 and TRBJ1-3): SQTIHQWPATLVQPVGSPLSLECTVEGTSNPNLYWYRQAAGRGLQLLFYSVGIGQISSEVPQNLSASRPQDRQFILSSKKLLLSDSGFYLCAWVGGRYSGNTIYFGEGSWLTVV.

The chain employs TRBV19 and TRBJ2-6, with D unclear. The CDR3 extends over 16 amino acids. V dropped 6 bases and J dropped 0 bases, with 12 bases sitting between them. CDR1 LNHDA and CDR2 SQIVND come from the germline V gene (reference sequence). In DNA form, the CDR3 reads TGTGCCAGTAGCAACCTAAGGACCTCTGGGGCCAACGTCCTGACTTTC. It codes for CASSNLRTSGANVLTF.

The J gene is TRBJ2-5, the V gene TRBV4-1, with 15 bases lining up with TRBD2. Germline trimming cut 5 bases from V and 5 bases from J; bases unmatched to any gene: 6. The CDR3 has 16 residues. Germline loops: CDR1 MGHRA, CDR2 YSYEKL. DNA of the CDR3: TGCGCCAGCAGCGCGGGACTAGCGGGAGGTCACGAGACCCAGTACTTC. It codes for CASSAGLAGGHETQYF.

V is TRBV29-1 and J is TRBJ1-1; 8 nucleotides match TRBD1. From germline, CDR1 is SQVTM and CDR2 ANQGSEA. The CDR3 is 13 residues long. Trimming removed 4 bases from V and 0 bases from J; junction bases left unmatched: 1. DNA for the CDR3: TGCAGCGTTGTCAGGGGGCTGAACACTGAAGCTTTCTTT. It specifies CSVVRGLNTEAFF.

With respect to this clone: The germline gene is not matched at one end of the junction; a read error may be the cause. This chain uses TRBV7-8 with TRBJ2-5; no clear D gene. Germline loops: CDR1 SGHVS, CDR2 FQNEAQ. This CDR3 region has 14 residues. This CDR3 reads CANSLVRTQETQYF. The CDR3 coding sequence is TGTGCCAACAGCTTGGTCCGGACCCAGGAGACCCAGTACTTC.

This clone has more than one count but fewer than ten. This chain connects TRBV30 to TRBJ1-1; D ambiguous. The CDR3 runs to 13 residues. Germline CDR1 is GTSNPN and CDR2 is SVGIG (reference sequence). V was clipped by 4 bases and J by 11 bases, with 20 bases between them. CDR3 sequence: CAWIQRVRFRAFF. As DNA, the CDR3 is TGTGCCTGGATCCAACGCGTTAGGTTTAGGGCTTTCTTT.

The V call is TRBV6-1, the J call TRBJ1-1, with D possibly being TRBD1 (6 bases). The CDR3 is 15 residues long. Germline CDR1 MNHNS, CDR2 SASEGT. V gave up 4 bases and J gave up 1 base, with 13 bases separating them. CDR3 residues: CASSGDIPWNTEAFF. In nucleotides, the CDR3 is TGTGCCAGCAGTGGGGACATCCCGTGGAACACTGAAGCTTTCTTT.

This chain uses TRBV30 with TRBJ1-3; D not certain. CDR1 and CDR2 (germline): GTSNPN, SVGIG (reference sequence). V gave up 3 bases and J gave up 0 bases, with 9 bases separating them. This CDR3 contains 14 residues. The chain's CDR3 is CAWSAVGSGNTIYF. Written as DNA, the CDR3 is TGTGCCTGGAGCGCAGTAGGCTCTGGAAACACCATATATTTT.

This clone has a single count. The chain uses TRBV6-5 and TRBJ1-1, with 7 bases aligning to TRBD1. After removal of 2 bases from V and 5 bases from J, the junction contained 5 bases not matched to a gene. The CDR3 loop spans 14 amino acids. Per the germline V gene, CDR1 is MNHEY and CDR2 is SVGAGI. The CDR3 region is CASSYDRVRTEAFF. CDR3 bases: TGTGCCAGCAGTTACGACAGGGTACGGACTGAAGCTTTCTTT.